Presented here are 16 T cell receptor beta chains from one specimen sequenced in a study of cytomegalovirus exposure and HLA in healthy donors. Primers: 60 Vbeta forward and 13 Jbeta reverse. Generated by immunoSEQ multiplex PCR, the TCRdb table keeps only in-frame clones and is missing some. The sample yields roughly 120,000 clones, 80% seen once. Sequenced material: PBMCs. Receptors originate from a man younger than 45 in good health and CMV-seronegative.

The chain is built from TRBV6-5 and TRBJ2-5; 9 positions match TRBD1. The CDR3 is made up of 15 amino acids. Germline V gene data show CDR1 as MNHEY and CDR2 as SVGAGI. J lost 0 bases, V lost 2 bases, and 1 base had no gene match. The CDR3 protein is CASSYGTGYQETQYF. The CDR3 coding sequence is TGTGCCAGCAGTTACGGGACAGGGTACCAAGAGACCCAGTACTTC.

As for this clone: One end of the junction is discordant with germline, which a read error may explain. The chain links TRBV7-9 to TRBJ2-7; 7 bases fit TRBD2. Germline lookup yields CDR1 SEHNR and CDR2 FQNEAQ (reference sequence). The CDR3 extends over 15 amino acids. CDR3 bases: TGTTCCAGCAGCTTATCCGGCGGGAGTAGGGACGAGCAGTACTTC. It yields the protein CSSSLSGGSRDEQYF.

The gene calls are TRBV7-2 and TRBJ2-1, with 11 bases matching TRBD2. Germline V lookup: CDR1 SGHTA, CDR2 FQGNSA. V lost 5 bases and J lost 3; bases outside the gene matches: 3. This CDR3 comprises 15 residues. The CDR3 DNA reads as TGTGCCAGCAGCAAAGGACTAGCGGGCTACAATGAGCAGTTCTTC. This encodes CASSKGLAGYNEQFF.

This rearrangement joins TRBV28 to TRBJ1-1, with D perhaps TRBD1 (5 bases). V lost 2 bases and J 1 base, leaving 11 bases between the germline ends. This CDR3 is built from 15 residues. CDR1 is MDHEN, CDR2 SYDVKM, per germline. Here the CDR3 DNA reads TGTGCCAGCAGTTTAGCAGGGTGGACGAACACTGAAGCTTTCTTT. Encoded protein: CASSLAGWTNTEAFF.

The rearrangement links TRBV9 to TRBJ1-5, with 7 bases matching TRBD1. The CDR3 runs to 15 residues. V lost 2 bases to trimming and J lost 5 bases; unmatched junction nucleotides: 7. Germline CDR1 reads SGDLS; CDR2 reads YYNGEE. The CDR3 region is CASSVGDREDQPQHF. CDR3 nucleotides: TGTGCCAGCAGCGTCGGCGACAGGGAGGATCAGCCCCAGCATTTT.

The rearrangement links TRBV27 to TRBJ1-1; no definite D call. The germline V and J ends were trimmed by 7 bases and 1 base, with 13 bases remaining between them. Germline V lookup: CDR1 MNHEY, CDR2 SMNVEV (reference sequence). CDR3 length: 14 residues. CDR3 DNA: TGTGCCAGCACCTCGTTGGGCAAGAACACTGAAGCTTTCTTT. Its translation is CASTSLGKNTEAFF.

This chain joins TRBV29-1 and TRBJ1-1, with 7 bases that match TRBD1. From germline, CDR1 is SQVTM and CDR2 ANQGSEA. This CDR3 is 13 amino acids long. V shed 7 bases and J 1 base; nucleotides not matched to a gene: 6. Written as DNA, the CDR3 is TGCAGCGCTCCGGGACAGTGGAACACTGAAGCTTTCTTT. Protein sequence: CSAPGQWNTEAFF.

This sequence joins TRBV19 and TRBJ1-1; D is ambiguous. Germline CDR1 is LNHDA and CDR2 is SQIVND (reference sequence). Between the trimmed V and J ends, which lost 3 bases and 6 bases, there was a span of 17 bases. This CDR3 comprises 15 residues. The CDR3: CASSILGRPDSEAFF. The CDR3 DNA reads TGTGCCAGTAGTATTTTAGGGAGGCCGGATTCTGAAGCTTTCTTT. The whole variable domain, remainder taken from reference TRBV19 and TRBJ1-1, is DGGITQSPKYLFRKEGQNVTLSCEQNLNHDAMYWYRQDPGQGLRLIYYSQIVNDFQKGDIAEGYSVSREKKESFPLTVTSAQKNPTAFYLCASSILGRPDSEAFFGQGTRLTVV.

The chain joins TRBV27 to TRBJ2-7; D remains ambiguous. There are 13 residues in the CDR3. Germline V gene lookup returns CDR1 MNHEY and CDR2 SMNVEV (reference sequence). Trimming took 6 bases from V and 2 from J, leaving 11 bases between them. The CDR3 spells CASSRSVTYEQYF. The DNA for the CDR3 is TGTGCCAGCAGCAGGTCCGTTACCTACGAGCAGTACTTC.

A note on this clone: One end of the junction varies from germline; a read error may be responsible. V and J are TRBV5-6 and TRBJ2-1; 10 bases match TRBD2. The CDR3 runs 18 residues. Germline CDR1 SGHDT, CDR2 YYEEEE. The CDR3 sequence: CATSLGGASGSVWAEQFF. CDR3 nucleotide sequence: TGTGCCACCAGCTTGGGGGGTGCTAGCGGGAGCGTTTGGGCTGAGCAGTTCTTC.

The CDR3 region has the DNA TGTGCCAGCAGTGTCGGGACAGGGGGCACTGAAGCTTTCTTT. Encoded protein: CASSVGTGGTEAFF. The rearrangement uses TRBV6-1 and TRBJ1-1; 11 bases match TRBD1. Germline CDR1 is MNHNS and CDR2 is SASEGT. After removal of 4 bases from V and 4 bases from J, the junction contained 2 bases not matched to a gene. The CDR3 consists of 14 residues.

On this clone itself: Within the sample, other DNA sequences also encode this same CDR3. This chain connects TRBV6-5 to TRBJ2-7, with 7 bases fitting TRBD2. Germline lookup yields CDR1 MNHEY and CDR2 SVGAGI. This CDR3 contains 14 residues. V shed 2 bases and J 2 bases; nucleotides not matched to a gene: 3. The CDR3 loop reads CASSYGGRTYEQYF. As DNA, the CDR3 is TGTGCCAGCAGTTACGGCGGGAGAACCTACGAGCAGTACTTC.

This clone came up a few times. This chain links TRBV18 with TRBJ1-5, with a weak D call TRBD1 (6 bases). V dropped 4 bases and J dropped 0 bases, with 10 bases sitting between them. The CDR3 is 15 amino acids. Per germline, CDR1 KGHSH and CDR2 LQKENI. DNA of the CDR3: TGTGCCAGCTCACTATTGGACAGTAGCAATCAGCCCCAGCATTTT. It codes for CASSLLDSSNQPQHF.

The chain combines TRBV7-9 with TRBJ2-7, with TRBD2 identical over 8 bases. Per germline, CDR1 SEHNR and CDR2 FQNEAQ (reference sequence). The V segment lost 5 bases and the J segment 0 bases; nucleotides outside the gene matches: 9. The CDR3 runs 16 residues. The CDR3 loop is CASSPTPGTSSYEQYF. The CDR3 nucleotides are TGTGCCAGCAGCCCCACCCCCGGGACTAGCTCCTACGAGCAGTACTTC.

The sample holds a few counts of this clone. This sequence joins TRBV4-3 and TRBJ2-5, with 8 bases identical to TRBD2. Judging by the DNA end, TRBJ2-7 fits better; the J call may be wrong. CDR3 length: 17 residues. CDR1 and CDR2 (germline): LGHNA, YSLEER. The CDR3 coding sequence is TGCGCCAGCAGCCAAGAGGGAGGGCTAGCGGGTTCCTACGAGCAGTACTTC. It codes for CASSQEGGLAGSYEQYF.

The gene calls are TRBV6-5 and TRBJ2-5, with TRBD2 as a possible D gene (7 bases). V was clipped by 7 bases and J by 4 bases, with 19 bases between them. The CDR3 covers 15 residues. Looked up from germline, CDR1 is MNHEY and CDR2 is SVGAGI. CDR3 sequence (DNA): TGTGCCAGCAAACAAGTCCGGGGGGCAAGAGAGACCCAGTACTTC. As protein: CASKQVRGARETQYF.